These 6 T cell receptor delta chains were all obtained from the same sample, sequenced in a study of gamma-delta chains in newborns, infants, children. TCRdb redid the clone calls on the reads with CATT. Altogether roughly 7,900 delta-chain clones are present, about 3.2% being singletons, with the ten largest covering approximately 15%. The sequencing input was blood. The receptors originated from a child who was a newborn, infant or young child, either healthy, febrile or measles-vaccinated (not recorded which).

This clone was picked up a small number of times. The chain employs TRDV2 and TRDJ3; TRDD3 agrees at 7 bases. The CDR3 sequence is 17 residues long. CDR1 GEAIGNYY and CDR2 EKD come from the germline V gene. Trimming removed 0 bases from V and 4 bases from J; junction bases left unmatched: 5. The CDR3: CACDTVPGDWDTRQMFF. The CDR3 region has the DNA TGTGCCTGTGACACCGTACCGGGGGATTGGGACACCCGACAGATGTTTTTC.

Worth noting for this clone: A much larger clone sits a single nucleotide away, making a read error possible. The CDR3 is CACDSVLGDTDKLIF. The CDR3 DNA sequence: TGTGCCTGTGACTCCGTACTGGGGGACACCGATAAACTCATCTTT. This chain joins TRDV2 and TRDJ1, with 8 bases matching TRDD3. Germline CDR1 reads GEAIGNYY; CDR2 reads EKD. The CDR3 covers 15 residues. V dropped 3 bases and J dropped 0; count of bases not matched to a gene: 5.

Notes on this clone: TCRdb records a much larger clone's protein for this DNA, with a difference at residue 4 that likely arises from a read error; the protein given is the translation of the DNA. The rearrangement links TRDV2 to TRDJ2; 8 positions agree with TRDD3. The CDR3 covers 14 residues. In germline, CDR1 is GEAIGNYY, CDR2 EKD. Trimming cost V 5 bases and J 4 bases; bases outside gene matches: 5. The CDR3 spells CACGKLGETAQLFF. For the CDR3, the DNA is TGTGCCTGTGGCAAGCTGGGGGAGACAGCACAACTCTTCTTT.

J is TRDJ3 and V is TRDV2, with TRDD3 identical over 8 bases. There are 21 residues in the CDR3. Germline trimming cut 0 bases from V and 0 bases from J; bases unmatched to any gene: 12. The V gene's germline CDR1 is GEAIGNYY and CDR2 EKD. CDR3 sequence reads: CACDTVLTGGPSSWDTRQMFF. CDR3 coding DNA: TGTGCCTGTGACACCGTGCTTACTGGGGGCCCCAGCTCCTGGGACACCCGACAGATGTTTTTC.

In regard to this clone: This may arise from a read error, as a much more abundant clone is one base away. Other DNA variants within this sample encode the same CDR3. The chain combines TRDV2 with TRDJ2; D unclear. CDR3 length: 14 amino acids. Germline V gene lookup returns CDR1 GEAIGNYY and CDR2 EKD. Here the CDR3 DNA reads TGTGCCTGCGACACGGTTGGATCCACAGCACAACTCTTCTTT. It encodes CACDTVGSTAQLFF.

The V call is TRDV2, the J call TRDJ3; 7 bases agree with TRDD3. The V gene's germline CDR1 is GEAIGNYY and CDR2 EKD. Trimming took 3 bases from V and 0 from J; bases not matched to a gene: 7. This CDR3 contains 18 residues. The CDR3: CACDLLGSSSWDTRQMFF. The CDR3 DNA follows: TGTGCCTGTGACCTACTGGGGTCAAGCTCCTGGGACACCCGACAGATGTTTTTC.